This T cell receptor beta chain was observed in a study of T cells in Graves' hyperthyroidism and ophthalmopathy. General study findings and limits: In the blood, most expanded thyroid clonotypes above 0.001 appeared as well.

Researchers amplified the TCR beta CDR3 regions from RNA transcripts. The HTBI primer set was used in a first-round RT-PCR of the TCR CDR3. TCRdb fed the multiplex PCR reads into MiXCR, producing one record per CDR3 protein. The data show 350,000 or so distinct CDR3 sequences, 17% seen once. This clonotype was counted at least ten times. Its specificity is not known. V dropped 5 bases and J dropped 2 bases, with 10 bases sitting between them. The CDR3 sequence is 13 residues long. Germline CDR1 is MNHEY and CDR2 is SVGEGT. V and J are TRBV6-2 or TRBV6-3 and TRBJ2-7; a weak D match, TRBD1 (6 bases). The specimen was blood. The clonotype was recovered from a woman aged 30 to 39 with Graves' hyperthyroidism that later progressed to Graves' ophthalmopathy. The CDR3 loop reads CASSRTEAYEQYF. The CDR3 nucleotides are TGTGCCAGCAGTCGGACAGAGGCCTACGAGCAGTACTTC.